Sequencing of this T cell receptor (beta chain) was carried out in a study of blood T cell repertoires in COVID-19. Original analysis: Estimated nucleated cell counts came from reference gene primer amplification. Libraries were prepared by immunoSEQ multiplex PCR; TCRdb keeps only in-frame clonotypes and omits some of them. V and J calls plus clone size are reproduced from that table; the DNA served to infer D and trimming. The data contain 400,000 or so clones, more than 70% of them singletons. Remarks on this clone: Different DNA sequences within this sample yield the same CDR3.

Germline V gene data show CDR1 as SGHRS and CDR2 as YFSETQ. V trimming: 3 bases; J trimming: 1 base; junction bases outside the gene matches: 3. The CDR3 contains 14 residues. The sample was PBMCs or T cells enriched from blood (not recorded which). V gene TRBV5-1 combines with J gene TRBJ1-1; 7 bases fit TRBD1. The TCR comes from a man aged 35 to 55 in a cohort exposed to, infected with or recovered from COVID-19 (not recorded which). The chain's CDR3 is CASSSGTANTEAFF. The CDR3 coding sequence is TGCGCCAGCAGCTCGGGGACAGCGAACACTGAAGCTTTCTTT.